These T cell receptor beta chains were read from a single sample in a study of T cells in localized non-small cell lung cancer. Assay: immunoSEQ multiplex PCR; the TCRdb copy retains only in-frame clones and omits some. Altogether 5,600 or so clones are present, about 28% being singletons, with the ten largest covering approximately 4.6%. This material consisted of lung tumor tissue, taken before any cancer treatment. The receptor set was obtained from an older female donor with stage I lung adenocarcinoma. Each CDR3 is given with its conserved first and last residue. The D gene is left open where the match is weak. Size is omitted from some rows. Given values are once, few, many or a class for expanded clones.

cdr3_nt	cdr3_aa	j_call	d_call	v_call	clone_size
TGTGCCAGCAGCTTAGGAGGGGATGGAACTAATGAAAAACTGTTTTTT	CASSLGGDGTNEKLFF	TRBJ1-4	-	TRBV11-3	medium-sized
TGTGCCAGCAGCGGCGCTAGCGGGATCACAGATACGCAGTATTTT	CASSGASGITDTQYF	TRBJ2-3	TRBD2	TRBV9	-
TGTGCCAGTAGTACAGGGGAACGCACAGATACGCAGTATTTT	CASSTGERTDTQYF	TRBJ2-3	-	TRBV19	-
TGTGCCAGCAGCTTCCAAGCGGGGGGGCGCGAGCAGTACTTC	CASSFQAGGREQYF	TRBJ2-7	TRBD2	TRBV11-3	medium-sized
TGTGCCAGCAGCTCCAGGACTAGCGGGGGTAACGGTGAGCAGTTCTTC	CASSSRTSGGNGEQFF	TRBJ2-1	TRBD2	TRBV11-3	few
TGTGCCAGCTCGACAGGTCTGGATTCACCCCTCCACTTT	CASSTGLDSPLHF	TRBJ1-6	-	TRBV18	few
TGCGCCAGCAGCCTCCGAGGAGGAGGTCAGGACGAGCAGTACTTC	CASSLRGGGQDEQYF	TRBJ2-7	-	TRBV5-1	-
TGTGCCAGCAGCGCTCAACTAGCGAGCAACACAGATACGCAGTATTTT	CASSAQLASNTDTQYF	TRBJ2-3	TRBD2	TRBV9	few
TGCAGCGTTCGGGCCGACACCTACGAGCAGTACTTC	CSVRADTYEQYF	TRBJ2-7	-	TRBV29-1	-
TGTGCCTGGAGTGTAGAAGGGGCCCGGTATGAGCAGTTCTTC	CAWSVEGARYEQFF	TRBJ2-1	-	TRBV30	-
TGTGCCAGTAGGCCTTCCGGGACCGGCGGCACCGGGGAGCTGTTTTTT	CASRPSGTGGTGELFF	TRBJ2-2	-	TRBV19	-
TGTGCCAGCAGTGACCAGGGATACAATGAGCAGTTCTTC	CASSDQGYNEQFF	TRBJ2-1	-	TRBV6-8	-
TGTGCCAGCAGCGGTAGCCACGTTGGGCCCAATGAGCAGTTCTTC	CASSGSHVGPNEQFF	TRBJ2-1	-	TRBV9	few
TGTGCCAGCAGCCCTAGTTGGTTCGGCACCCAAGATAGCAATCAGCCCCAGCATTTT	CASSPSWFGTQDSNQPQHF	TRBJ1-5	-	TRBV11-3	medium-sized
TGCGCCAGCAGCGCCGGGACAGCTCACTACGAGCAGTACTTC	CASSAGTAHYEQYF	TRBJ2-7	TRBD1	TRBV5-1	-
TGTGCCAGCAGTTACCCGGGACACGCCCCAGGCGGGGAGCTGTTTTTT	CASSYPGHAPGGELFF	TRBJ2-2	-	TRBV6-8	-
TGTGCCAGCAGTTTATTCGGACAGGGGGATGGCTACACCTTC	CASSLFGQGDGYTF	TRBJ1-2	TRBD1	TRBV28	-
TGTGCCAGCTCACCACGGGGGCTACAGCAGTACTTC	CASSPRGLQQYF	TRBJ2-7	-	TRBV18	few
TGTGCCAGCAGCCAAGAGTGGCAAGAGACCCAGTACTTC	CASSQEWQETQYF	TRBJ2-5	-	TRBV14	-
TGTGCCAGTACTTCACAACAGGGGACTGGTGGCTACACCTTC	CASTSQQGTGGYTF	TRBJ1-2	TRBD1	TRBV19	-
TGTGCCAGCAGTGAAGGAGTCTCCCTAGAGACAGATACGCAGTATTTT	CASSEGVSLETDTQYF	TRBJ2-3	-	TRBV6-1	-
TGTGCCAGCAGCTCCACCGGGGGGACTAGGCATGAGCAGTTCTTC	CASSSTGGTRHEQFF	TRBJ2-1	TRBD2	TRBV9	few